This T cell receptor (beta chain) was identified in a study of cytomegalovirus exposure and HLA in healthy donors. Study conclusions and caveats: There were several of the most significant clusters that appeared linked to common viral pathogens in a later analysis. The study labeled approximately 150 TCR beta chains cytomegalovirus-associated.

Comment on this clone: Its antigen is unknown.

V gave up 4 bases and J gave up 7 bases, with 10 bases separating them. This CDR3 has 11 amino acids. The V gene's germline CDR1 is SQVTM and CDR2 ANQGSEA. PCR was performed using 60 Vbeta and 13 Jbeta primers. The assay was immunoSEQ multiplex PCR, and TCRdb's table has in-frame clones only and misses some. The data show roughly 150,000 clones, around 77% seen once. This sequence joins TRBV29-1 and TRBJ2-5; weak D call: TRBD2 (6 bases). This sequence originates from a man younger than 45 in good health. Sequencing was performed on PBMCs. CDR3 amino acids: CSVGRGGTQYF. The CDR3, as DNA: TGCAGCGTTGGACGGGGAGGGACCCAGTACTTC.